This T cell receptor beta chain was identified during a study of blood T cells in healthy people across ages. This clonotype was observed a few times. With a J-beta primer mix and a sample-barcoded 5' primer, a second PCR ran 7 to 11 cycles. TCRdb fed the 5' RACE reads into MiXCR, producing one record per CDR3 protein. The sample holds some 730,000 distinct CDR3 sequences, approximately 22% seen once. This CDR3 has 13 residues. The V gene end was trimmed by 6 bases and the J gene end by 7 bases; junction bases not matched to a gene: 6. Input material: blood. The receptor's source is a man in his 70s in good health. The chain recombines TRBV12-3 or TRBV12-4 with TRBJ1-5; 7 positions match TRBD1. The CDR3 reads CASRSRGNQPQHF. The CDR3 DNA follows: TGTGCCAGCAGGTCCAGGGGGAACCAGCCCCAGCATTTT.